This entry is about one TCR beta chain. Its target is not known. Each sorted subset replicate got 200 ng genomic DNA, 25,000 to 35,000 genomes. Clones were sequenced by immunoSEQ multiplex PCR, and TCRdb holds only the in-frame ones, with some missing. The data show about 1.1 million clones, approximately 80% seen once. These data belong to a study of shared clonotypes between healthy human individuals. Study-wide results and caveats: Rarefaction demonstrated incomplete sorted-subset sequencing despite large depth. Donors were few, which limited the genetic and exposure-history diversity represented.

The donor cohort consisted entirely of Caucasian adults residing in Nashville, Tennessee. Germline V gives CDR1 LGHNA, CDR2 YNFKEQ. Trimming removed 0 bases at V and 6 bases at J, with 12 bases between. The CDR3 is 15 residues long. The chain combines TRBV4-2 with TRBJ1-5; tentatively, D is TRBD1 (5 bases). Sequencing was carried out using memory CD4+ T cells from PBMCs. The subset: CD45RA-negative fraction. The TCR sequence derives from a man aged 18 to 29 in good health. Some clones in this sample may be carry-over from other donors' samples. The CDR3 region is CASSQDRGEFQPQHF. The CDR3 coding sequence is TGTGCCAGCAGCCAAGATAGAGGGGAGTTTCAGCCCCAGCATTTT.